This T cell receptor (beta chain) was recovered during a study of blood T cells in healthy people across ages. Study outcomes and limitations: Older age coincided with a roughly linear decline in TCR beta diversity per million T cells.

The second PCR ran roughly 7 to 11 cycles with a sample-barcoded 5' primer and J-beta primers. Each cDNA molecule was tagged by a template-switch adaptor that had 12 random nucleotides. TCRdb reprocessed the 5' RACE reads with MiXCR, giving one entry per CDR3 protein. The sample has 1.5 million to 2 million distinct CDR3 sequences, about 32% seen once. This CDR3 is built from 15 residues. CDR1 is MNHEY, CDR2 SVGAGI, per germline. With regard to this clonotype: Its antigen is not known. One end of the junction does not line up with germline, which may come from a read error.

The specimen was blood. V is TRBV6-5 and J is TRBJ2-7; D is perhaps TRBD1 (5 bases). This clonotype originated in a woman aged 30 to 39 in good health. The CDR3 bases are TGTGTCAGCAGAGACAAACAGGAGTACTCCTACGAGCAGTACTTC. This translates into CVSRDKQEYSYEQYF.